The next 32 T cell receptor beta chains were all read from a single sample in a study of T-cell memory formation after mild COVID-19 (dated by TCRdb to the early 2020s). Library creation used 5' RACE. The sequencer was an Illumina NovaSeq 6000. Using fastp at Q25 and MiXCR, TCRdb reprocessed the public reads and kept productive beta chains. For every CDR3 protein sequence, its rows merge into one entry that carries the most common genes and DNA. A total of more than 300,000 distinct CDR3 sequences appear in this sample, approximately 15% of them only once. The ten largest clonotypes hold under 25% of the sample. The sequencing input was PBMCs or a T cell subset sorted from them (not recorded which). The receptors were sampled from a man between 18 and 35 years old who had mild COVID-19 (a few samples of this study predate the infection). The sample titles of this study are shuffled in the database, so cell type and time point are left out; the donor was told from shared clones.

The gene calls are TRBV7-9 and TRBJ2-7; D is perhaps TRBD1 (6 bases). Germline CDR1 is SEHNR and CDR2 is FQNEAQ (reference sequence). V lost 5 bases and J lost 3, with 8 bases in between. The CDR3 is made up of 12 amino acids. In nucleotides, the CDR3 is TGTGCCAGCAGCACGGACAGCTACGAGCAGTACGTC. This encodes CASSTDSYEQYV.

The genes are TRBV12-3 or TRBV12-4 and TRBJ2-5; D unclear. The CDR3 runs 15 residues. Trimming shortened V by 6 bases and J by 7 bases, and 21 bases separated the two germline ends. The CDR3 nucleotides are TGTGCCAGCAGCACAGCCAGGCGAGAGATTGGGACCCAGTACTTC. It specifies CASSTARREIGTQYF.

This clonotype has just a few counts. The chain employs TRBV9 and TRBJ2-5; D gene ambiguous. The CDR3 length is 15 residues. The germline V gene has CDR1 SGDLS and CDR2 YYNGEE. V was pared by 0 bases and J by 5 bases, with 14 bases between. CDR3 nucleotides: TGTGCCAGCAGCGTAGGAACACGCAGTGAGGAGACCCAGTACTTC. It is translated as CASSVGTRSEETQYF.

This sequence joins TRBV5-1 and TRBJ1-2; a possible D gene is TRBD1 (5 bases). Trimming left V 3 bases short and J 6 bases short, with 18 bases between. The CDR3 consists of 15 residues. CDR1 is SGHRS, CDR2 YFSETQ, per germline. The CDR3 DNA reads TGCGCCAGCAGCTCAAGCAACAGGAAGGAGGATGGCTACACCTTC. As protein: CASSSSNRKEDGYTF. The variable domain in full, with the rest retrieved from reference TRBV5-1 and TRBJ1-2, is KAGVTQTPRYLIKTRGQQVTLSCSPISGHRSVSWYQQTPGQGLQFLFEYFSETQRNKGNFPGRFSGRQFSNSRSEMNVSTLELGDSALYLCASSSSNRKEDGYTFGSGTRLTVV.

The chain carries TRBV5-1 and TRBJ1-4; perhaps TRBD1 as D (6 bases). Germline CDR1 and CDR2: SGHRS and YFSETQ. This CDR3 has 14 amino acids. V dropped 5 bases and J dropped 3 bases, with 11 bases sitting between them. The CDR3 DNA reads as TGCGCCAGCAGGGGGGCCGGGTCTAATGAAAAACTGTTTTTT. This translates into CASRGAGSNEKLFF.

There are a few counts of this clonotype. J is TRBJ2-5 and V is TRBV4-2, with no clear D. In germline, CDR1 is LGHNA, CDR2 YNFKEQ. The CDR3 extends over 14 amino acids. Trimming removed 5 bases from V and 2 bases from J, with 12 bases in between. CDR3 nucleotides: TGTGCCAGCAGCTACGGAGTGGAGCAAGAGACCCAGTACTTC. Its translation is CASSYGVEQETQYF.

The rearrangement uses TRBV29-1 and TRBJ2-1, with D perhaps being TRBD1 or TRBD2 (6 bases each). The CDR3 covers 13 residues. Germline lookup yields CDR1 SQVTM and CDR2 ANQGSEA. The CDR3 spells CSIRRQGGNEQFF. CDR3 nucleotides: TGCAGTATTAGACGGCAAGGGGGGAATGAGCAGTTCTTC.

This clonotype has at least ten counts. The gene calls are TRBV6-4 and TRBJ1-5; D might be TRBD1 (5 bases). There are 13 residues in the CDR3. V dropped 2 bases and J dropped 5 bases, with 7 bases sitting between them. Germline V lookup: CDR1 MRHNA, CDR2 SNTAGT. The CDR3 is CASSDTGDQPQHF. CDR3 nucleotide sequence: TGTGCCAGCAGTGACACGGGGGATCAGCCCCAGCATTTT.

This clonotype was seen a few times. Written as DNA, the CDR3 is TGCGCCAGCAGCTTGTTCGCAGGGGGAGGAGATACGCAGTATTTT. It yields the protein CASSLFAGGGDTQYF. This sequence joins TRBV5-1 and TRBJ2-3, with a weak D call TRBD1 (7 bases). Deletions cut 1 base from V and 5 bases from J, with 14 bases between. This CDR3 has 15 amino acids. The germline V gene has CDR1 SGHRS and CDR2 YFSETQ.

The CDR3 sequence: CASSGRNTIYF. The DNA of the CDR3 is TGTGCCAGCAGTGGTCGCAACACCATATATTTT. The chain links TRBV25-1 to TRBJ1-3; D is unclear. Germline loops: CDR1 MGHDK, CDR2 SYGVNS. The CDR3 spans 11 residues. Trimming pared 4 bases from V and 7 bases from J, leaving 5 bases between.

CDR3 coding DNA: TGCAGTGCTAGAGAAGGGAACAGCAAGCACACTGAAGCTTTCTTT. This translates into CSAREGNSKHTEAFF. This sequence joins TRBV20-1 and TRBJ1-1; D unclear. CDR3 length: 15 amino acids. The V gene lost 0 bases and the J gene lost 3 bases, with 14 bases spanning the gap. Germline-derived CDR1 and CDR2 are DFQATT and SNEGSKA (reference sequence).

The CDR3 sequence: CASSGGDRGNTEAFF. CDR3 DNA sequence: TGTGCCAGCAGCGGCGGGGACAGGGGGAACACTGAAGCTTTCTTT. V and J are TRBV9 and TRBJ1-1; the match to TRBD1 covers 10 bases. With 3 bases clipped from V and 1 base from J, the junction kept 3 bases outside the gene matches. The CDR3 is 15 residues long. Per germline, CDR1 SGDLS and CDR2 YYNGEE.

This clonotype was observed a handful of times. The chain recombines TRBV5-1 with TRBJ2-7, with 7 bases that match TRBD2. Germline V CDR1 and CDR2: SGHRS, YFSETQ. CDR3 length: 13 residues. J gave up 3 bases and V 4 bases, and 4 bases lay outside the gene matches. CDR3 residues: CASSPREGYEQYF. CDR3 DNA: TGCGCCAGCAGCCCTAGGGAGGGCTACGAGCAGTACTTC. Full variable domain (rest looked up from reference TRBV5-1 and TRBJ2-7): KAGVTQTPRYLIKTRGQQVTLSCSPISGHRSVSWYQQTPGQGLQFLFEYFSETQRNKGNFPGRFSGRQFSNSRSEMNVSTLELGDSALYLCASSPREGYEQYFGPGTRLTVT.

This clonotype has only a few counts. The chain has TRBV5-1 and TRBJ2-3; D uncertain. CDR3 length equals 16 residues. V lost 2 bases and J lost 1, with 14 bases in between. Germline CDR1 is SGHRS and CDR2 is YFSETQ. The CDR3 region has the DNA TGCGCCAGCAGCTTCCGGGCCCGAGCCGGCACAGATACGCAGTATTTT. It specifies CASSFRARAGTDTQYF.

This clonotype has only a few counts. The DNA of the CDR3 is TGTGCCAGCAGTGAAGGGGGGTACTACAATGAGCAGTTCTTC. Translated, it gives CASSEGGYYNEQFF. The chain carries TRBV6-1 and TRBJ2-1; possibly TRBD1 or TRBD2 for D (5 bases each). Trimming removed 1 base from V and 3 bases from J, with 7 bases in between. There are 14 residues in the CDR3. Germline CDR1 MNHNS, CDR2 SASEGT.

The table lists this clonotype with a few counts. V gene TRBV7-9 combines with J gene TRBJ1-2; D unresolved. The CDR3 loop spans 17 amino acids. Trimming stripped 4 bases from V and 3 bases from J, with 21 bases between. Per germline, CDR1 SEHNR and CDR2 FQNEAQ (reference sequence). Here the CDR3 DNA reads TGTGCCAGCAGCTCACCCCAATATAATTTATTGGACTATGGCTACACCTTC. As protein: CASSSPQYNLLDYGYTF. The complete variable domain, with remaining parts taken from reference TRBV7-9 and TRBJ1-2, reads DTGVSQNPRHKITKRGQNVTFRCDPISEHNRLYWYRQTLGQGPEFLTYFQNEAQLEKSRLLSDRFSAERPKGSFSTLEIQRTEQGDSAMYLCASSSPQYNLLDYGYTFGSGTRLTVV.

This clonotype has just a few counts. This rearrangement joins TRBV3-1 to TRBJ2-2; the D gene could be TRBD1 or TRBD2 (5 bases each). Trimming removed 8 bases from V and 2 bases from J, with 9 bases in between. CDR1 and CDR2 from the germline V gene are LGHDT and YNNKEL (reference sequence). This CDR3 comprises 13 residues. The CDR3 coding sequence is TGTGCCAGCCGGGACCCCAACACCGGGGAGCTGTTTTTT. This translates into CASRDPNTGELFF.

This clonotype was counted many times. The chain couples TRBV13 to TRBJ2-7; 10 bases fit TRBD1. Germline values: CDR1 PRHDT, CDR2 FYEKMQ (reference sequence). Germline trimming cut 5 bases from V and 2 bases from J; bases unmatched to any gene: 6. The CDR3 spans 15 residues. CDR3: CASSPRGQGAYEQYF. The DNA of the CDR3 is TGTGCCAGCAGCCCGCGAGGACAGGGGGCCTACGAGCAGTACTTC. Supplemented by reference TRBV13 and TRBJ2-7, the full variable domain reads AAGVIQSPRHLIKEKRETATLKCYPIPRHDTVYWYQQGPGQDPQFLISFYEKMQSDKGSIPDRFSAQQFSDYHSELNMSSLELGDSALYFCASSPRGQGAYEQYFGPGTRLTVT.

V and J are TRBV29-1 and TRBJ2-2, with D hard to call. V lost 7 bases and J lost 5, with 8 bases in between. The CDR3 extends over 11 amino acids. From germline, CDR1 is SQVTM and CDR2 ANQGSEA. The CDR3 reads CSGRVTGELFF. In DNA, the CDR3 is TGCAGCGGTCGGGTAACCGGGGAGCTGTTTTTT.

CDR3 in DNA: TGTGCCAGCAACCCCACAGGGGGTCAGTCCTACGAGCAGTACGTC. It is translated as CASNPTGGQSYEQYV. The V and J genes are TRBV7-8 and TRBJ2-7; TRBD1 aligns across 8 bases. Germline V CDR1 and CDR2: SGHVS, FQNEAQ. V was clipped by 7 bases and J by 1 base; unmatched bases: 9. The CDR3 runs to 15 residues.

The rearrangement links TRBV18 to TRBJ2-7; TRBD2 might be the D (6 bases). This CDR3 spans 14 amino acids. Trimming shortened V by 4 bases and J by 1 base, and 11 bases separated the two germline ends. Germline CDR1 is KGHSH and CDR2 is LQKENI. This CDR3 reads CASSRGEGSYEQYF. The CDR3 nucleotides read TGTGCCAGCTCACGGGGGGAAGGGTCCTACGAGCAGTACTTC.

This clonotype was seen a handful of times. V usage is TRBV7-2 and J usage is TRBJ1-6; TRBD1 matches at 8 bases. V was pared by 7 bases and J by 8 bases, with 4 bases of the junction left unmatched. Germline V lookup: CDR1 SGHTA, CDR2 FQGNSA. This CDR3 comprises 13 residues. The CDR3 sequence is CASNRGSDSPLHF. The CDR3 nucleotides are TGTGCCAGCAACAGGGGGAGTGATTCACCCCTCCACTTT.

The chain joins TRBV7-9 to TRBJ2-5; perhaps TRBD2 as D (6 bases). Trimming pared 5 bases from V and 5 bases from J, leaving 24 bases between. CDR1 SEHNR and CDR2 FQNEAQ come from the germline V gene (reference sequence). The CDR3 is 17 amino acids. The CDR3 nucleotides are TGTGCCAGCAGCACGCTTCGGGCTATTGCGGCGGGGGAGACCCAGTACTTC. Protein sequence: CASSTLRAIAAGETQYF.

The gene calls are TRBV10-3 and TRBJ1-2; D gene ambiguous. CDR3 size: 14 residues. Germline assignment: CDR1 ENHRY and CDR2 SYGVKD. V lost 2 bases to trimming and J lost 5 bases, with 12 bases between them. CDR3 nucleotides: TGTGCCATCAGTGAGCGGCAGATCGGTTATGGCTACACCTTC. Its translation is CAISERQIGYGYTF.

The genes are TRBV4-1 and TRBJ2-5; the match to TRBD2 covers 7 bases. The V gene's germline CDR1 is MGHRA and CDR2 YSYEKL. The CDR3 length is 15 residues. V lost 1 base and J lost 9; bases outside the gene matches: 11. CDR3 amino acids: CASSQVLAAKVAQYF. CDR3 in DNA: TGCGCCAGCAGCCAAGTTCTAGCGGCCAAGGTAGCCCAGTACTTC.

The gene calls are TRBV7-2 and TRBJ2-3; D not certain. Germline lookup yields CDR1 SGHTA and CDR2 FQGNSA. This CDR3 comprises 13 residues. V gave up 0 bases and J gave up 11 bases, with 12 bases separating them. CDR3: CASSLAPAVLQYF. CDR3 coding DNA: TGTGCCAGCAGCTTAGCGCCGGCGGTTTTGCAGTATTTT.

The genes are TRBV20-1 and TRBJ2-4, with 12 bases that match TRBD1. V was pared by 5 bases and J by 7 bases, with 6 bases of the junction left unmatched. Germline CDR1 reads DFQATT; CDR2 reads SNEGSKA (reference sequence). The CDR3 totals 14 residues. The CDR3 sequence: CSAWDRGRGNIQYF. CDR3 nucleotides: TGCAGTGCTTGGGACAGGGGGCGAGGGAACATTCAGTACTTC.

This clonotype appeared a few times. This rearrangement joins TRBV4-3 to TRBJ1-1; D is uncertain. Deletions cut 0 bases from V and 7 bases from J, with 18 bases between. Germline assignment: CDR1 LGHNA and CDR2 YSLEER. CDR3 length: 16 residues. The CDR3 bases are TGCGCCAGCAGCCAAGATCTCGGGCAACGACGGCGTGAAGCTTTCTTT. This sequence encodes CASSQDLGQRRREAFF.

This clonotype was observed a handful of times. The rearrangement uses TRBV5-1 and TRBJ1-4; D is possibly TRBD1 (5 bases). Germline-derived CDR1 and CDR2 are SGHRS and YFSETQ. The CDR3 runs to 13 residues. The germline V and J ends were trimmed by 0 bases and 8 bases, with 8 bases remaining between them. CDR3 nucleotides: TGCGCCAGCAGCTTGGAATGGGGGGAAAAACTGTTTTTT. Protein sequence: CASSLEWGEKLFF.

This clonotype was seen a few times. V is TRBV7-2 and J is TRBJ1-4, with no clear D. This CDR3 contains 15 residues. The ends were cut back, 8 bases at V and 4 bases at J, with 17 bases in the middle. Germline V lookup: CDR1 SGHTA, CDR2 FQGNSA. The CDR3 bases are TGTGCCAGCCGGGCCCGGGCCCAGATTAATGAAAAACTGTTTTTT. It encodes CASRARAQINEKLFF.

This clonotype was picked up a small number of times. This chain joins TRBV10-2 and TRBJ1-4; tentatively, D is TRBD1 (5 bases). This CDR3 is 17 amino acids long. Germline V gene lookup returns CDR1 WSHSY and CDR2 SAAADI. V shed 0 bases and J shed 0 bases, with 11 bases lying between them. The CDR3 sequence: CASSESKRDATNEKLFF. The DNA of the CDR3 is TGCGCCAGCAGTGAGTCGAAAAGGGACGCAACTAATGAAAAACTGTTTTTT.

V and J are TRBV7-3 and TRBJ2-1; TRBD2 matches 7 bases. V was pared by 4 bases and J by 7 bases, with 4 bases of the junction left unmatched. The CDR3 spans 13 residues. Germline V gene sequence: CDR1 SGHTA, CDR2 FQGTGA. The CDR3 DNA is TGTGCCAGCAGCTCTAGGGAGGGTAATGAGCAGTTCTTC. Its protein is CASSSREGNEQFF.